Listed below are T cell receptor beta chains from one sample, sequenced in a study of CD8 T cells in Susac syndrome. TCRdb reprocessed the immunoSEQ multiplex PCR reads with MiXCR, giving one entry per CDR3 protein. The sample has hundreds of thousands of distinct CDR3 sequences, approximately 95% seen once. Sequenced input: CD4+ T cells from PBMCs. The receptors stem from a human donor with multiple sclerosis. The CDR3 runs from the conserved cysteine through the conserved F or W. The order of the fields is J gene, clone size, D gene, V gene, CDR3 protein, CDR3 DNA. The D gene is left open where the match is weak. Expanded clones are given a class, and other clones once, few, many or no size at all.

J: TRBJ2-5
size: .
D: .
V: TRBV3-1
CDR3: CASSPPLRTQYF
DNA: TGTGCCAGCAGCCCCCCACTCAGGACCCAGTACTTC

J: TRBJ1-1
size: .
D: .
V: TRBV7-2
CDR3: CASSLDSPGPNTEAFF
DNA: TGTGCCAGCAGCTTAGACAGCCCGGGACCGAACACTGAAGCTTTCTTT

J: TRBJ2-2
size: .
D: .
V: TRBV4-1
CDR3: CASSPRDFTGELFF
DNA: TGCGCCAGCAGCCCCCGGGACTTCACCGGGGAGCTGTTTTTT

J: TRBJ2-5
size: .
D: .
V: TRBV5-1
CDR3: CASSSLWGTQETQYF
DNA: TGCGCCAGCAGCTCATTGTGGGGGACCCAAGAGACCCAGTACTTC

J: TRBJ2-2
size: .
D: .
V: TRBV9
CDR3: CASSVVITGELFF
DNA: TGTGCCAGCAGCGTAGTCATCACCGGGGAGCTGTTTTTT

J: TRBJ2-7
size: .
D: .
V: TRBV29-1
CDR3: CSVATYEQYF
DNA: TGCAGCGTTGCTACCTACGAGCAGTACTTC

J: TRBJ2-7
size: .
D: .
V: TRBV25-1
CDR3: CASSKGAGAYEQYF
DNA: TGTGCCAGCAGCAAGGGTGCAGGGGCGTACGAGCAGTACTTC

J: TRBJ2-7
size: .
D: .
V: TRBV7-9
CDR3: CASSLVSLPYEQYF
DNA: TGTGCCAGCAGCTTAGTTTCATTACCCTACGAGCAGTACTTC

J: TRBJ2-3
size: .
D: .
V: TRBV3-1
CDR3: CASSQRPDTQYF
DNA: TGTGCCAGCAGCCAAAGGCCGGATACGCAGTATTTT

J: TRBJ2-3
size: .
D: TRBD2
V: TRBV27
CDR3: CASSTRLAGGPGDTQYF
DNA: TGTGCCAGCAGCACCAGGCTAGCGGGAGGGCCCGGAGATACGCAGTATTTT

J: TRBJ2-2
size: .
D: .
V: TRBV2
CDR3: CASSPQTRTGELFF
DNA: TGTGCCAGCAGTCCCCAGACCAGGACCGGGGAGCTGTTTTTT

J: TRBJ2-1
size: .
D: .
V: TRBV2
CDR3: CASKASFYNEQFF
DNA: TGTGCCAGCAAGGCCAGTTTCTACAATGAGCAGTTCTTC

J: TRBJ1-4
size: .
D: .
V: TRBV5-1
CDR3: CASSSEGTATNEKLFF
DNA: TGCGCCAGCAGCTCCGAGGGGACCGCAACTAATGAAAAACTGTTTTTT

J: TRBJ2-1
size: .
D: .
V: TRBV7-8
CDR3: CASSLVGRQYNEQFF
DNA: TGTGCCAGCAGCTTAGTGGGTCGACAGTACAATGAGCAGTTCTTC

J: TRBJ1-2
size: few
D: .
V: TRBV2
CDR3: CASSLGGPYGYTF
DNA: TGTGCCAGCAGTCTCGGGGGCCCCTATGGCTACACCTTC

J: TRBJ1-2
size: .
D: .
V: TRBV29-1
CDR3: CSVSQAIPYGYTF
DNA: TGCAGCGTTTCACAGGCTATTCCCTATGGCTACACCTTC

J: TRBJ1-1
size: .
D: TRBD1
V: TRBV20-1
CDR3: CSADGQGAEAFF
DNA: TGCAGTGCAGACGGACAGGGGGCTGAAGCTTTCTTT

J: TRBJ1-1
size: .
D: TRBD1
V: TRBV20-1
CDR3: CSATTGGTEAFF
DNA: TGCAGTGCCACCACAGGGGGCACTGAAGCTTTCTTT

J: TRBJ1-2
size: .
D: TRBD1
V: TRBV29-1
CDR3: CSVGVGGGSNYGYTF
DNA: TGCAGCGTTGGAGTAGGGGGCGGCTCTAACTATGGCTACACCTTC

J: TRBJ2-5
size: .
D: TRBD2
V: TRBV20-1
CDR3: CSASQLAVQETQYF
DNA: TGCAGTGCTAGCCAACTAGCGGTCCAAGAGACCCAGTACTTC

J: TRBJ1-2
size: .
D: .
V: TRBV5-1
CDR3: CASSSDSWYGYTF
DNA: TGCGCCAGCAGCTCGGACTCCTGGTATGGCTACACCTTC

J: TRBJ1-2
size: .
D: TRBD1
V: TRBV7-9
CDR3: CASSPFRDSNYGYTF
DNA: TGTGCCAGCAGCCCCTTCCGGGACAGCAACTATGGCTACACCTTC

J: TRBJ2-3
size: once
D: .
V: TRBV12-3/TRBV12-4
CDR3: CASSPEANTQYF
DNA: TGTGCCAGCAGTCCCGAAGCAAATACGCAGTATTTT

J: TRBJ2-3
size: .
D: TRBD2
V: TRBV6-6
CDR3: CASSWGLAGTTDTQYF
DNA: TGTGCCAGCAGTTGGGGACTAGCGGGAACAACAGATACGCAGTATTTT

J: TRBJ1-6
size: .
D: TRBD1
V: TRBV15
CDR3: CATSKGAYNSPLHF
DNA: TGTGCCACCAGCAAGGGGGCTTATAATTCACCCCTCCACTTT

J: TRBJ2-3
size: .
D: .
V: TRBV24-1
CDR3: CATSDYTDTQYF
DNA: TGTGCCACCAGTGACTATACAGATACGCAGTATTTT

J: TRBJ2-1
size: .
D: .
V: TRBV12-3/TRBV12-4
CDR3: CASSLERLAKQFF
DNA: TGTGCCAGCAGTTTAGAACGGCTAGCAAAGCAGTTCTTC

J: TRBJ1-1
size: .
D: .
V: TRBV20-1
CDR3: CSATTHTEAFF
DNA: TGCAGTGCTACGACCCACACTGAAGCTTTCTTT

J: TRBJ2-2
size: .
D: .
V: TRBV28
CDR3: CASSKGPSGELFF
DNA: TGTGCCAGCAGTAAGGGACCAAGCGGGGAGCTGTTTTTT

J: TRBJ2-7
size: .
D: TRBD1
V: TRBV4-2
CDR3: CASSQDYRGYYEQYF
DNA: TGTGCCAGCAGCCAGGATTACAGGGGATACTACGAGCAGTACTTC

J: TRBJ1-5
size: .
D: .
V: TRBV9
CDR3: CASSVTGASYQPQHF
DNA: TGTGCCAGCAGCGTAACAGGAGCCAGCTATCAGCCCCAGCATTTT

J: TRBJ2-3
size: .
D: .
V: TRBV29-1
CDR3: CSVGVGSASSTDTQYF
DNA: TGCAGCGTTGGTGTGGGGTCAGCCTCTAGCACAGATACGCAGTATTTT

J: TRBJ1-5
size: .
D: TRBD1
V: TRBV6-1
CDR3: CASGTSQGAPDQPQHF
DNA: TGTGCCAGCGGGACCTCCCAGGGGGCCCCCGATCAGCCCCAGCATTTT

J: TRBJ2-1
size: .
D: TRBD1
V: TRBV18
CDR3: CASSPPGQVNNEQFF
DNA: TGTGCCAGCTCGCCGCCGGGACAGGTGAACAATGAGCAGTTCTTC

J: TRBJ2-7
size: .
D: .
V: TRBV7-6
CDR3: CASSLFASGLSNEQYF
DNA: TGTGCCAGCAGCTTATTTGCCTCCGGACTTTCCAACGAGCAGTACTTC

J: TRBJ2-3
size: .
D: .
V: TRBV25-1
CDR3: CASSQPTASTDTQYF
DNA: TGTGCCAGCAGCCAACCGACAGCTAGCACAGATACGCAGTATTTT

J: TRBJ2-7
size: .
D: .
V: TRBV29-1
CDR3: CSGVSSYEQYF
DNA: TGCAGCGGCGTGAGCTCCTACGAGCAGTACTTC

J: TRBJ2-7
size: .
D: .
V: TRBV19
CDR3: CASSSSGSHYEQYF
DNA: TGTGCCAGTAGTAGCTCGGGATCACACTACGAGCAGTACTTC

J: TRBJ1-6
size: .
D: TRBD1
V: TRBV11-2
CDR3: CASSPAGRQGFFNSPLHF
DNA: TGTGCCAGCAGCCCCGCGGGAAGACAGGGCTTTTTTAATTCACCCCTCCACTTT

J: TRBJ1-6
size: .
D: .
V: TRBV3-1
CDR3: CASSQATWGGSPLHF
DNA: TGTGCCAGCAGCCAAGCCACCTGGGGAGGTTCACCCCTCCACTTT